A single sample is the source of the 26 T cell receptor beta chains below, sequenced in a study of cytomegalovirus exposure and HLA in healthy donors. The PCR used 60 Vbeta and 13 Jbeta primers. Sequencing was performed with immunoSEQ multiplex PCR; in TCRdb, only in-frame clones are kept and a portion is missing. Its table records about 160,000 clones. The material sequenced was PBMCs. These receptors came from a man aged 25-40 years in good health and CMV-seronegative.

The genes are TRBV7-2 and TRBJ2-1; TRBD2 is a possible D gene (5 bases). The CDR3 covers 15 residues. Germline loops: CDR1 SGHTA, CDR2 FQGNSA. V lost 5 bases to trimming and J lost 7 bases, with 18 bases between them. CDR3 coding DNA: TGTGCCAGCAGCCCTCAAGGGCTAGCTCATAATGAGCAGTTCTTC. Its protein product is CASSPQGLAHNEQFF.

The J gene is TRBJ2-5, the V gene TRBV5-1, with no clear D. The J call may be mistaken, given a closer DNA end match to TRBJ2-7. The CDR3 covers 14 residues. Per the germline V gene, CDR1 is SGHRS and CDR2 is YFSETQ. The CDR3 nucleotides read TGCGCCAGCAGCTTGGAACGGGTATCCTACGAGCAGTACTTC. Protein: CASSLERVSYEQYF.

This chain joins TRBV30 and TRBJ1-4; TRBD1 agrees at 7 bases. V lost 4 bases, J lost 0 bases, and 2 bases stayed unmatched. The CDR3 is made up of 14 amino acids. Germline assignment: CDR1 GTSNPN and CDR2 SVGIG (reference sequence). CDR3 loop: CAWTGTATNEKLFF. As DNA, the CDR3 is TGTGCCTGGACGGGGACAGCAACTAATGAAAAACTGTTTTTT.

The chain combines TRBV7-7 with TRBJ2-3, with D unresolved. The CDR3 totals 14 residues. Trimming left V 5 bases short and J 0 bases short, with 9 bases between. Germline V gene data show CDR1 as SSHAT and CDR2 as FNYEAQ (reference sequence). The CDR3 spells CASSPQFSTDTQYF. The CDR3 nucleotides are TGTGCCAGCAGCCCCCAATTTAGCACAGATACGCAGTATTTT.

The V and J genes are TRBV11-2 and TRBJ2-7; TRBD1 matches 11 bases. Germline-derived CDR1 and CDR2 are SGHAT and FQNNGV. The J segment lost 5 bases and the V segment lost 4 bases, leaving 1 base of the junction unmatched. The CDR3 is made up of 13 amino acids. CDR3 in DNA: TGTGCCAGCAGCTGGACAGGGGGCAACGAGCAGTACTTC. Translated, it gives CASSWTGGNEQYF.

The V gene is TRBV2, the J gene TRBJ1-1; the D gene is possibly TRBD1 (5 bases). Germline CDR1 and CDR2: SNHLY and FYNNEI. V was clipped by 7 bases and J by 11 bases, with 17 bases between them. The CDR3 spans 12 residues. CDR3 sequence reads: CASKVQGLRAFF. The DNA for the CDR3 is TGTGCCAGCAAAGTGCAGGGACTGCGCGCTTTCTTT.

This chain joins TRBV29-1 and TRBJ2-7; a weak D match, TRBD2 (5 bases). From germline, CDR1 is SQVTM and CDR2 ANQGSEA. The V and J ends lost 4 bases and 3 bases respectively, with 10 bases between them. The CDR3 is made up of 12 amino acids. CDR3 residues: CSVVSRGYEQYF. Written as DNA, the CDR3 is TGCAGCGTTGTGTCCCGGGGCTACGAGCAGTACTTC.

The rearrangement links TRBV6-5 to TRBJ2-1, with D perhaps matching TRBD2 (6 bases). The CDR3 totals 15 residues. Germline assignment: CDR1 MNHEY and CDR2 SVGAGI. The germline V and J ends were trimmed by 5 bases and 9 bases, with 20 bases remaining between them. As DNA, the CDR3 is TGTGCCAGCAGTCCTAATGAAGATAGCGGAACTGAGCAGTTCTTC. It specifies CASSPNEDSGTEQFF.

The V gene is TRBV5-8, the J gene TRBJ2-1; D may be TRBD1 (6 bases). Germline values: CDR1 SGHTS, CDR2 YDEGEE. The length of the CDR3 is 14 residues. Deletions cut 3 bases from V and 9 bases from J, with 16 bases between. The CDR3 DNA reads as TGTGCCAGCAGCTGGGGCAGGGGAGCGAGTGAGCAGTTCTTC. It yields the protein CASSWGRGASEQFF.

V is TRBV2 and J is TRBJ2-1, with 9 positions matching TRBD1. V lost 10 bases and J lost 2; bases outside the gene matches: 3. The CDR3 loop spans 13 amino acids. From germline, CDR1 is SNHLY and CDR2 FYNNEI. The CDR3 region is CAIGQGPYNEQFF. Here the CDR3 DNA reads TGTGCCATCGGACAGGGGCCCTACAATGAGCAGTTCTTC.

The J gene is TRBJ1-2, the V gene TRBV11-2, with D possibly TRBD1 on 5 matching bases. The CDR3 is 11 amino acids. CDR1 and CDR2 (germline): SGHAT, FQNNGV. V shed 2 bases and J shed 8 bases, with 6 bases lying between them. The DNA of the CDR3 is TGTGCCAGCAGCTTACAGGGAGGCTACACCTTC. Protein: CASSLQGGYTF. Variable domain in full (rest from reference TRBV11-2 and TRBJ1-2): EAGVAQSPRYKIIEKRQSVAFWCNPISGHATLYWYQQILGQGPKLLIQFQNNGVVDDSQLPKDRFSAERLKGVDSTLKIQPAKLEDSAVYLCASSLQGGYTFGSGTRLTVV.

This sequence joins TRBV29-1 and TRBJ2-3; 11 nucleotides match TRBD1. Germline V gene lookup returns CDR1 SQVTM and CDR2 ANQGSEA. This CDR3 contains 14 residues. V gave up 6 bases and J gave up 1 base; unmatched junction bases: 3. The CDR3 spells CSVDRGRGTDTQYF. CDR3 DNA sequence: TGCAGCGTGGACAGGGGGCGCGGCACAGATACGCAGTATTTT.

The chain employs TRBV27 and TRBJ1-1, with a possible D match to TRBD1 (5 bases). This CDR3 has 13 amino acids. CDR1 is MNHEY, CDR2 SMNVEV, per germline (reference sequence). Trimming cost V 10 bases and J 2 bases, with 14 bases left between them. The DNA for the CDR3 is TGTGCCACCTGGGGCACCTATAACACTGAAGCTTTCTTT. Its protein product is CATWGTYNTEAFF.

The V and J genes are TRBV2 and TRBJ1-5; a weak D match, TRBD1 (6 bases). The CDR3 has 12 amino acids. The germline gives CDR1 SNHLY, CDR2 FYNNEI. The V gene lost 9 bases and the J gene lost 7 bases, with 13 bases spanning the gap. The CDR3 nucleotides read TGTGCCAGAGGGGGTTTGGGGCAGCCCCAGCATTTT. This codes for CARGGLGQPQHF.

The chain has TRBV5-1 and TRBJ1-1, with TRBD1 matching over 8 bases. From germline, CDR1 is SGHRS and CDR2 YFSETQ. The V segment lost 4 bases and the J segment 1 base; nucleotides outside the gene matches: 3. The CDR3 is 14 amino acids. CDR3 loop: CASSIGQGNTEAFF. CDR3 coding DNA: TGCGCCAGCAGCATAGGACAGGGGAACACTGAAGCTTTCTTT.

The J gene is TRBJ2-7, the V gene TRBV10-3; 10 nucleotides agree with TRBD2. CDR3 length equals 16 residues. Unmatched junction bases numbered 7, after V lost 3 bases and J lost 2 bases. In germline, CDR1 is ENHRY, CDR2 SYGVKD. The CDR3 loop reads CAISDTGLAVPYEQYF. CDR3 nucleotides: TGTGCCATCAGTGATACCGGACTAGCGGTACCCTACGAGCAGTACTTC.

The chain links TRBV5-4 to TRBJ2-7, with 11 bases aligning to TRBD1. Germline lookup yields CDR1 SGHNT and CDR2 YYREEE (reference sequence). The length of the CDR3 is 14 residues. After removal of 3 bases from V and 8 bases from J, the junction contained 7 bases not matched to a gene. DNA for the CDR3: TGTGCCAGCAGCTCTCCGGGACAGGGGGATAAGCAGTACTTC. As protein: CASSSPGQGDKQYF.

The chain combines TRBV7-9 with TRBJ2-2; the match to TRBD2 covers 13 bases. With V trimmed by 5 bases and J by 8 bases, 11 bases remained unmatched. Germline V gives CDR1 SEHNR, CDR2 FQNEAQ (reference sequence). The CDR3 totals 17 residues. Written as DNA, the CDR3 is TGTGCCAGCAGCCCCCTCGGACTAGCGGGAGTAAGGGGGGAGCTGTTTTTT. It yields the protein CASSPLGLAGVRGELFF.

The rearrangement uses TRBV9 and TRBJ2-3; 11 nucleotides match TRBD2. This CDR3 has 21 amino acids. CDR1 is SGDLS and CDR2 is YYNGEE in the germline V gene. J was trimmed by 3 bases and V by 0 bases; bases with no gene match: 18. Here the CDR3 reads CASSVDLRELAGGMWTDTQYF. In nucleotides, the CDR3 is TGTGCCAGCAGCGTAGATTTACGGGAGCTAGCGGGAGGAATGTGGACAGATACGCAGTATTTT. Drawing the rest from reference TRBV9 and TRBJ2-3, the complete variable domain is DSGVTQTPKHLITATGQRVTLRCSPRSGDLSVYWYQQSLDQGLQFLIQYYNGEERAKGNILERFSAQQFPDLHSELNLSSLELGDSALYFCASSVDLRELAGGMWTDTQYFGPGTRLTVL.

This sequence joins TRBV18 and TRBJ1-1; D possibly corresponds to TRBD1 (5 bases). This CDR3 contains 16 residues. Germline CDR1 KGHSH, CDR2 LQKENI. The V end lost 3 bases, the J end lost 1 base, and 15 bases lay between the germline ends. The CDR3 coding sequence is TGTGCCAGCTCACCTTGGTCCGGGGGTCGGAACACTGAAGCTTTCTTT. Protein sequence: CASSPWSGGRNTEAFF.

The chain joins TRBV15 to TRBJ2-1; the match to TRBD1 covers 8 bases. J lost 7 bases, V lost 1 base, and 6 bases had no gene match. Germline CDR1 is LNHNV and CDR2 is YYDKDF (reference sequence). This CDR3 is 15 amino acids long. In DNA, the CDR3 is TGTGCCACCAGCAGAGGACAGGGGTGGATGAATGAGCAGTTCTTC. Protein: CATSRGQGWMNEQFF.

The chain links TRBV11-2 to TRBJ2-2, with 14 nucleotides matching TRBD2. CDR3 length equals 15 residues. Per germline, CDR1 SGHAT and CDR2 FQNNGV. Germline trimming cut 7 bases from V and 6 bases from J; bases unmatched to any gene: 4. The DNA for the CDR3 is TGTGCCAGCACCGGACTAGCGGGAGGTCCCGGGGAGCTGTTTTTT. It translates to CASTGLAGGPGELFF.

The CDR3 here is CASSPPGWNQPQHF. The DNA of the CDR3 is TGTGCCAGCAGTCCTCCAGGGTGGAATCAGCCCCAGCATTTT. This chain links TRBV7-8 with TRBJ1-5, with a weak D call TRBD1 (5 bases). Germline loops: CDR1 SGHVS, CDR2 FQNEAQ. V was cut by 6 bases and J by 4 bases, with 13 bases left in between. CDR3 length: 14 amino acids.

The chain joins TRBV7-2 to TRBJ2-1, with D maybe TRBD1 (6 bases). Germline values: CDR1 SGHTA, CDR2 FQGNSA. V shed 5 bases and J shed 4 bases, with 18 bases lying between them. CDR3 size: 16 residues. This CDR3 reads CASSRFRDTFYNEQFF. The CDR3 DNA reads as TGTGCCAGCAGCCGATTCCGGGACACCTTTTACAATGAGCAGTTCTTC.

The rearrangement joins TRBV5-1 to TRBJ2-7, with D possibly matching TRBD1 (5 bases). V lost 5 bases and J 2 bases, leaving 8 bases between the germline ends. The CDR3 sequence is 12 residues long. Germline CDR1 and CDR2: SGHRS and YFSETQ. CDR3 loop: CASSQGAYEQYF. CDR3 nucleotides: TGCGCCAGCAGTCAAGGGGCCTACGAGCAGTACTTC.

V usage is TRBV5-4 and J usage is TRBJ2-5; D gene uncertain. The germline V gene has CDR1 SGHNT and CDR2 YYREEE (reference sequence). The CDR3 is 13 residues long. Trimming took off 0 bases at V and 2 bases at J, with 5 bases between the two ends. The CDR3 loop is CASSLGLQETQYF. The CDR3 DNA is TGTGCCAGCAGCTTGGGGCTGCAAGAGACCCAGTACTTC.